This T cell receptor (beta chain) is from a study of blood T cells in healthy people across ages. From germline, CDR1 is SGHTA and CDR2 FQGNSA. CDR3 length: 17 residues. The second PCR ran roughly 6 to 11 cycles with a sample-barcoded 5' primer and J-beta primers. Using its own MiXCR run on the 5' RACE reads, TCRdb lists one record per CDR3 protein. The table includes about 970,000 distinct CDR3 sequences, roughly 50% detected once. The V call is TRBV7-2, the J call TRBJ2-7; TRBD1 is a possible D gene (6 bases). The J call is uncertain, as TRBJ2-5 better fits the DNA end. Material: blood. The sequence came from a woman aged 55-69 years in good health. The CDR3 coding sequence is TGTGCCAGCAGCCTTCGTAGACAGGACCTTTTTGGAGAGACCCAGTACTTC. Amino acids: CASSLRRQDLFGETQYF.